The T cell receptor beta chain under discussion was sequenced for a study of T cell responses to AZD1222 COVID-19 vaccine (dated by TCRdb to 2020 to 2023). Context from the whole study: AZD1222 recipients given second doses at about 4 weeks or at about 12 weeks were pooled, since spike-specific TCR depth and breadth were not found to differ between the two schedules. A total of 233 trial participants underwent TCR sequencing, of whom 207 had received two doses of AZD1222 and approximately 25 had received two doses of the MenACWY control vaccine. Trial participants were enrolled by age into 18-55, 56-69 and 70-plus year subgroups, with approximately 160, 26 and 62 TCR-sequenced participants respectively.

Trimming takes 0 bases off V and 1 base off J; junction bases not matched to a gene: 1. The CDR3, from cysteine to phenylalanine, totals 15 residues. The sequence is cut down to CDR3 DNA, 45 bases in frame from base 1. CDR1 LGHNA and CDR2 YNFKEQ were looked up in the germline V gene. Remarks on this clone: The target of this receptor is not known. Nothing much larger sits one base from this clone, and base qualities are not available.

The time point label for this specimen denotes: baseline before first vaccination. The vaccinee samples were drawn from two UK trials, COV001 and COV002, one of which was a single-blind randomized controlled phase 2/3 trial testing AZD1222 (ChAdOx1 nCoV-19) in healthy adults. Trial participant PBMC samples were collected at day 0 and day 28 after the second dose for TCRbeta chain sequencing. The research as a whole found: After two AZD1222 doses, both the breadth and the depth of spike-specific TCRs were significantly higher than at day 0 and than in MenACWY recipients. Participants were mostly white British, with more females than males. The authors suggested clonal diversity may have been underestimated. Because no day 14 peak-response samples were available, the repertoires could be characterized only after the peak T cell response. Conclusions about previously exposed vaccinees are limited because only six or seven AZD1222 recipients were SARS-CoV-2 seropositive at baseline. Reportedly, almost half of the unique spike-specific TCRs recognized epitopes lying outside the regions that are mutated in the B.1.351 and B.1.1.7 variants. CD4 TCRs associated with the vaccine covered the entire spike protein, and the dominant responses were in regions 160-218 and 743-854. The 56-69-year group was small, and its depth increase did not reach significance, likely because of low power.

The CDR3 regions of human TCRbeta chains were analyzed by immunosequencing. As for how the authors treated the data: Repertoire TCRs were matched against a reference library of SARS-CoV-2-specific TCRs generated with the MIRA antigen-specificity platform. Breadth was defined as the fraction of unique TCRs that were SARS-CoV-2-associated. Depth was defined as the fraction of total T cells that were SARS-CoV-2-associated. Each spike-specific TCR was assigned to its reactive spike region and to a CD4 or CD8 class using the MIRA data. Log10-transformed breadth and depth values were compared by one-way ANOVA with Sidak's multiple comparisons tests. TCRdb stores this immuneACCESS table with in-frame sequences only. Part of the clones is absent; in the studies checked, under half of the shortfall reflects unresolved V genes, and no reason is known for the rest. That table supplies the V and J calls and clone size; D and trimming were determined from the DNA. For this sample the table gives 130,000 to 150,000 clones, of which around 89% were detected only once. The top ten hold over 12% of the sample.

The sample here was peripheral blood, taken on day 0 of AZD1222 vaccination. The rearranged segments are TRBV4-2 and TRBJ2-3; 7 bases in the junction line up with TRBD1. The clonotype comes from an adult in good health. The encoded CDR3 is CASSQDGTGTDTQYF. The sequence in DNA is TGTGCCAGCAGCCAAGATGGGACAGGCACAGATACGCAGTATTTT.